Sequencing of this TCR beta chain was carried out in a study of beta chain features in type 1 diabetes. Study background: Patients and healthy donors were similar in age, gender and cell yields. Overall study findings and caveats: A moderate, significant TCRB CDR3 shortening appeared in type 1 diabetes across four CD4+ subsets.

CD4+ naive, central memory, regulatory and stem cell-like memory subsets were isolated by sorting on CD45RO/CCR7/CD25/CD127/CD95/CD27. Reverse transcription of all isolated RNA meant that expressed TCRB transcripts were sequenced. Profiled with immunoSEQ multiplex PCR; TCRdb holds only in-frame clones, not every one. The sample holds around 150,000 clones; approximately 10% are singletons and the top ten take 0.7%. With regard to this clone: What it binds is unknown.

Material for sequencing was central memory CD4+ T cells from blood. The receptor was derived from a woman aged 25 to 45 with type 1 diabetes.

The DNA for the CDR3 is TGTGCCAGCAGCCCCGGCAGGGCCCCACGAGCTTTCTTT. This encodes CASSPGRAPRAFF. The J gene is TRBJ1-1, the V gene TRBV28; perhaps TRBD1 as D (5 bases). V dropped 6 bases and J dropped 10 bases, with 18 bases sitting between them. Germline loops: CDR1 MDHEN, CDR2 SYDVKM. The CDR3 extends over 13 amino acids.